The clone carrying this T cell receptor (beta chain) qualifies as medium-sized. Its specificity is not known. The data derive from a study of cytomegalovirus exposure and HLA in healthy donors. Study-wide results and limits: Within the data, a cluster of highly shared sequence variants was likely a sequencing artifact. The study designated 150 or so TCR beta chains cytomegalovirus-associated.

This CDR3 is 16 amino acids long. Germline V CDR1 and CDR2: SEHNR, FQNEAQ (reference sequence). V lost 4 bases and J lost 4, with 16 bases in between. The study ran its PCR with 60 Vbeta and 13 Jbeta primers. TCRdb's table, derived via immunoSEQ multiplex PCR, lists solely in-frame clones and lacks some. The sample gives fewer than 110,000 clones, roughly three quarters of which show up once; roughly 2.3% is in the top ten. This TCR came from a man aged 18 to 30 in good health and CMV-seronegative. This chain connects TRBV7-9 to TRBJ1-4; no clear D gene. The source material was PBMCs. CDR3 sequence (DNA): TGTGCCAGCAGCTCGAGGCGAGAATCGGGTAATGAAAAACTGTTTTTT. This encodes CASSSRRESGNEKLFF.